The 16 T cell receptor beta chains below come from one sample, sequenced in a study of Graves' ophthalmopathy and Graves' hyperthyroidism. RNA transcripts served as template for amplifying TCR beta CDR3 sequences. RT-PCR was first run with HTBI primers, then multiplex PCR in a second round. TCRdb fed the multiplex PCR reads into MiXCR, producing one record per CDR3 protein. The sample holds under 350,000 distinct CDR3 sequences; 15% to 20% are singletons and the top ten take approximately 13%. The specimen sequenced was peripheral blood. The receptors come from an adult man with Graves' ophthalmopathy.

This clonotype was counted many times. The chain uses TRBV19 and TRBJ2-2; unclear D gene. Trimming removed 3 bases at V and 8 bases at J, with 13 bases between. CDR3 length: 14 residues. CDR1 is LNHDA, CDR2 SQIVND, per germline (reference sequence). CDR3 DNA: TGTGCCAGTAGTATGAGTTACCCTGGGGGGGAGCTGTTTTTT. It codes for CASSMSYPGGELFF.

In this sample, this clonotype turned up many times. V usage is TRBV20-1 and J usage is TRBJ1-1, with D perhaps TRBD1 (6 bases). Germline V gene data show CDR1 as DFQATT and CDR2 as SNEGSKA (reference sequence). CDR3 length: 13 residues. V dropped 1 base and J dropped 12 bases, with 18 bases sitting between them. This CDR3 reads CSARAVRGPYTFF. CDR3 DNA: TGCAGTGCTAGAGCCGTCAGGGGACCCTATACTTTCTTT.

This clonotype occurred many times. The rearrangement links TRBV7-2 to TRBJ2-7; 9 nucleotides agree with TRBD1. V shed 4 bases, J shed 2 bases, and the junction held 6 bases outside the gene matches. This CDR3 has 15 amino acids. In germline, CDR1 is SGHTA, CDR2 FQGNSA. Here the CDR3 reads CASSSRDRVPYEQYF. The CDR3 DNA reads TGTGCCAGCAGCTCCCGGGACAGGGTTCCCTACGAGCAGTACTTC.

Ten or more counts support this clonotype. V gene TRBV10-3 combines with J gene TRBJ2-7; TRBD1 matches at 8 bases. The J segment lost 6 bases and the V segment lost 9 bases, leaving 13 bases of the junction unmatched. The CDR3 totals 14 residues. Germline V CDR1 and CDR2: ENHRY, SYGVKD. CDR3 loop: CAMTSTGDRAEQYF. Here the CDR3 DNA reads TGTGCCATGACCTCGACAGGGGATAGGGCCGAGCAGTACTTC.

V usage is TRBV6-1 and J usage is TRBJ1-1, with TRBD1 as a possible D gene (6 bases). The germline CDR1 and CDR2 sequences are MNHNS and SASEGT. The CDR3 runs to 16 residues. V was shortened by 1 base and J by 1 base, with 13 bases between the two germline ends. CDR3 sequence (DNA): TGTGCCAGCAGTGAAGGGCCAGGGGATGGGAACACTGAAGCTTTCTTT. This codes for CASSEGPGDGNTEAFF.

This clonotype was counted at least ten times. The rearrangement joins TRBV6-2 or TRBV6-3 to TRBJ2-6; D ambiguous. The CDR3 is 14 amino acids. V was pared by 6 bases and J by 1 base, with 7 bases between. Germline loops: CDR1 MNHEY, CDR2 SVGEGT. CDR3 in DNA: TGTGCCAGCAGCCCCTTATCTGGGGCCAACGTCCTGACTTTC. Translation gives CASSPLSGANVLTF.

Many counts were recorded for this clonotype. The CDR3 sequence is CASSQAGGFPTHF. CDR3 nucleotide sequence: TGTGCCAGCAGCCAAGCTGGGGGTTTCCCCACGCATTTT. The V gene is TRBV4-2, the J gene TRBJ1-5; D possibly corresponds to TRBD1 (5 bases). V lost 1 base to trimming and J lost 15 bases, with 16 bases between them. Germline CDR1 LGHNA, CDR2 YNFKEQ. This CDR3 spans 13 amino acids.

The rearrangement links TRBV6-2 or TRBV6-3 to TRBJ2-7; 8 bases map to TRBD2. The CDR3 contains 17 residues. V lost 2 bases and J lost 6; bases outside the gene matches: 15. The germline gives CDR1 MNHEY, CDR2 SVGEGT. CDR3 region: CASSYLETLGLAGEQYF. In nucleotides, the CDR3 is TGTGCCAGCAGTTACCTCGAAACTTTAGGACTAGCTGGCGAGCAGTACTTC.

Comments on this clonotype: One base away lies a much larger clone, so this may be a sequencing read error. The CDR3 spells CASSERAGISYEQYF. In DNA, the CDR3 is TGTGCCAGCAGTGAAAGGGCAGGGATCTCCTACGAGCAGTACTTC. J is TRBJ2-7 and V is TRBV2; D is possibly TRBD1 (5 bases). Trimming cost V 2 bases and J 0 bases, with 11 bases left between them. Germline lookup yields CDR1 SNHLY and CDR2 FYNNEI. CDR3 size: 15 residues.

The V gene is TRBV30, the J gene TRBJ2-7, with TRBD1 as a possible D gene (6 bases). V lost 7 bases and J lost 0, with 13 bases in between. The CDR3 spans 13 residues. Germline lookup yields CDR1 GTSNPN and CDR2 SVGIG (reference sequence). CDR3 DNA: TGTGCCTCAGCTGGACAGCACTCCTACGAGCAGTACTTC. This encodes CASAGQHSYEQYF.

This clonotype has at least ten counts. The junction and the germline gene differ at one end; a read error may be behind it. This chain joins TRBV7-2 and TRBJ2-5, with TRBD1 matching 10 bases. From germline, CDR1 is SGHTA and CDR2 FQGNSA. This CDR3 has 13 residues. CDR3 protein: CASSWTGGEAQYF. CDR3 DNA: TGTGCCAGCAGCTGGACAGGGGGAGAGGCCCAGTACTTC.

In its sample, this clonotype was seen many times. The genes are TRBV12-3 or TRBV12-4 and TRBJ1-2; 7 bases map to TRBD1. Losses at the gene ends were 5 bases for V and 10 bases for J; bases not matched to a gene: 7. CDR3 length: 12 amino acids. The CDR3 spells CASSLRQGVYTF. CDR3 bases: TGTGCCAGCAGTCTACGACAGGGCGTCTACACCTTC.

This sequence joins TRBV6-1 and TRBJ1-2; the D gene is possibly TRBD1 (5 bases). The CDR3 is made up of 16 amino acids. CDR1 is MNHNS and CDR2 is SASEGT in the germline V gene. V was trimmed by 4 bases and J by 2 bases, leaving 17 bases between them. The CDR3 coding sequence is TGTGCCAGCAGTGCACCGGGACCGCGGGGCAACTATGGCTACACCTTC. Protein sequence: CASSAPGPRGNYGYTF.

This clonotype was counted at least ten times. Because it lacks the conserved phenylalanine or tryptophan at the end, this CDR3 is likely a read error. J is TRBJ1-5 and V is TRBV3-1; D is unresolved. The CDR3 sequence is 17 residues long. CDR1 is LGHDT, CDR2 YNNKEL, per germline (reference sequence). The ends were cut back, 0 bases at V and 4 bases at J, with 16 bases in the middle. Here the CDR3 DNA reads TGTGCCAGCAGCCAAGATCTCGGGGATGGTGGGAATCAGCCCCAGCATTCT. As protein: CASSQDLGDGGNQPQHS.

The gene calls are TRBV7-2 and TRBJ2-2, with 8 bases identical to TRBD2. The length of the CDR3 is 15 residues. J lost 6 bases, V lost 5 bases, and 8 bases had no gene match. Germline values: CDR1 SGHTA, CDR2 FQGNSA. For the CDR3, the DNA is TGTGCCAGCAGCCCCGGGACTAGTAGGCCCGGGGAGCTGTTTTTT. This sequence encodes CASSPGTSRPGELFF.

Many counts were recorded for this clonotype. V and J are TRBV13 and TRBJ2-5, with 7 nucleotides matching TRBD2. The germline gives CDR1 PRHDT, CDR2 FYEKMQ (reference sequence). The junction had 11 bases not matched to a gene; V was cut back by 2 bases and J by 5 bases. CDR3 size: 16 residues. The CDR3 bases are TGTGCCAGCAGCTTACGAGCAAGCGGGGACCGGGAGACCCAGTACTTC. As protein: CASSLRASGDRETQYF.